Below are 32 T cell receptor beta chains sequenced from a single sample in a study of OX40 agonist ivuxolimab in advanced cancers. The library was made by the immunoSEQ multiplex PCR assay. Here the immuneACCESS table is served through TCRdb, limited to in-frame sequences with V and J called. Missing clones are a known gap in these copies; in checked studies unresolved V genes cover under half, and the rest lacks a known reason. In this sample the table shows 28,000 or so clones, around 85% of which occur a single time. The ten largest clones take up 38% of the sample. This sample comprised CD4+ or CD8+ T cells sorted from blood, obtained in a trial of the OX40 agonist ivuxolimab. The source of these receptors is an adult with an advanced solid tumor such as melanoma, head and neck, liver or kidney cancer.

The J gene is TRBJ1-1, the V gene TRBV4-2; no reliable D call. The CDR3 spans 14 residues. Trimming pared 1 base from V and 0 bases from J, leaving 6 bases between. The germline V gene encodes CDR1 LGHNA and CDR2 YNFKEQ. The CDR3: CASSQVGLNTEAFF. The CDR3 DNA reads TGTGCCAGCAGCCAAGTTGGGTTGAACACTGAAGCTTTCTTT.

V is TRBV13 and J is TRBJ1-1; 7 bases line up with TRBD1. The CDR3 has 13 amino acids. J lost 2 bases, V lost 5 bases, and 2 bases had no gene match. Germline loops: CDR1 PRHDT, CDR2 FYEKMQ (reference sequence). This CDR3 is CASSRTGNTEAFF. The CDR3 region has the DNA TGTGCCAGCAGCCGGACAGGAAACACTGAAGCTTTCTTT. The full variable domain, completed using reference TRBV13 and TRBJ1-1, is AAGVIQSPRHLIKEKRETATLKCYPIPRHDTVYWYQQGPGQDPQFLISFYEKMQSDKGSIPDRFSAQQFSDYHSELNMSSLELGDSALYFCASSRTGNTEAFFGQGTRLTVV.

Details on this clone: A far larger clone differs by one base, so this is likely a read error. Other nucleotide sequences from this sample produce the same CDR3. J is TRBJ1-2 and V is TRBV27; D is ambiguous. The germline CDR1 and CDR2 sequences are MNHEY and SMNVEV (reference sequence). The CDR3 runs to 11 residues. V was cut by 5 bases and J by 8 bases, with 9 bases left in between. Here the CDR3 reads CASSEAGGYTF. The CDR3 DNA reads TGTGCCAGCAGTGAAGCGGGAGGCTACACCTTC.

This clone was counted once. The chain links TRBV27 to TRBJ2-1; D unclear. Looked up from germline, CDR1 is MNHEY and CDR2 is SMNVEV (reference sequence). The V end lost 5 bases, the J end lost 0 bases, and 2 bases lay between the germline ends. The CDR3 loop spans 12 amino acids. The CDR3 DNA reads TGTGCCAGCAGTCCCTCCTACAATGAGCAGTTCTTC. Its translation: CASSPSYNEQFF.

The chain recombines TRBV11-2 with TRBJ2-7, with D possibly TRBD2 on 5 matching bases. Deletions cut 0 bases from V and 4 bases from J, with 13 bases between. Looked up from germline, CDR1 is SGHAT and CDR2 is FQNNGV. This CDR3 comprises 15 residues. The CDR3 spells CASSLDGGRRYEQYF. The DNA of the CDR3 is TGTGCCAGCAGCTTAGACGGAGGCAGGAGATACGAGCAGTACTTC.

This chain uses TRBV2 with TRBJ2-3, with 14 bases lining up with TRBD2. The V gene end was trimmed by 6 bases and the J gene end by 5 bases; junction bases not matched to a gene: 13. The CDR3 extends over 18 amino acids. Germline CDR1 SNHLY, CDR2 FYNNEI. The CDR3: CASRELTSGRAEGDTQYF. The CDR3 bases are TGTGCCAGCAGGGAATTGACTAGCGGGAGGGCCGAAGGAGATACGCAGTATTTT.

The chain employs TRBV19 and TRBJ1-6; no clear D. Germline V CDR1 and CDR2: LNHDA, SQIVND (reference sequence). Trimming took off 5 bases at V and 0 bases at J, with 8 bases between the two ends. This CDR3 has 15 amino acids. The CDR3 nucleotides are TGTGCCAGTAGTCTCGGGAGCTCCTATAATTCACCCCTCCACTTT. This sequence encodes CASSLGSSYNSPLHF.

The chain employs TRBV7-9 and TRBJ2-3; D remains ambiguous. The CDR3 runs to 15 residues. The ends were cut back, 1 base at V and 5 bases at J, with 13 bases in the middle. The germline CDR1 and CDR2 sequences are SEHNR and FQNEAQ (reference sequence). CDR3 bases: TGTGCCAGCAGCTTAGTGGCTCCTTTAAAAGATACGCAGTATTTT. This encodes CASSLVAPLKDTQYF.

The rearrangement uses TRBV2 and TRBJ1-1; 7 positions match TRBD1. This CDR3 has 13 residues. Germline assignment: CDR1 SNHLY and CDR2 FYNNEI. The V and J ends lost 4 bases and 8 bases, in that order; junction bases with no gene match: 7. The CDR3 loop is CASSAGQRAEAFF. DNA for the CDR3: TGTGCCAGCAGTGCGGGACAGAGGGCGGAAGCTTTCTTT.

J is TRBJ2-1 and V is TRBV10-3, with 16 positions matching TRBD2. J lost 2 bases, V lost 3 bases, and 1 base had no gene match. CDR1 is ENHRY, CDR2 SYGVKD, per germline. The CDR3 is 17 amino acids. As DNA, the CDR3 is TGTGCCATCAGTGAAGGGACTAGCGGGAGGGCCTACAATGAGCAGTTCTTC. It translates to CAISEGTSGRAYNEQFF.

This clone is a singleton in its sample. V gene TRBV11-2 combines with J gene TRBJ2-7; weak D call: TRBD2 (6 bases). Germline CDR1 SGHAT, CDR2 FQNNGV. This CDR3 comprises 14 residues. V shed 5 bases and J shed 2 bases, with 13 bases lying between them. The CDR3 loop reads CASSQNRGTYEQYF. The CDR3 DNA sequence: TGTGCCAGCAGCCAAAACCGGGGGACCTACGAGCAGTACTTC.

To note about this clone: The sample holds other DNA sequences that translate to the same CDR3. This chain joins TRBV30 and TRBJ2-7; maybe TRBD1 (5 bases). The CDR3 sequence is 11 residues long. From germline, CDR1 is GTSNPN and CDR2 SVGIG (reference sequence). V lost 2 bases and J 4 bases, leaving 6 bases between the germline ends. CDR3 protein: CAWSPGYEQYF. The CDR3 nucleotides are TGTGCCTGGAGTCCAGGGTACGAGCAGTACTTC.

The chain couples TRBV7-6 to TRBJ1-1; unclear D gene. Germline assignment: CDR1 SGHVS and CDR2 FNYEAQ. Trimming took off 1 base at V and 1 base at J, with 7 bases between the two ends. This CDR3 comprises 14 residues. The CDR3 nucleotides read TGTGCCAGCAGCTTAGATCGGGGGAACACTGAAGCTTTCTTT. Amino acid sequence: CASSLDRGNTEAFF.

CDR3 in amino acids: CASSEGSEIEKLFF. DNA for the CDR3: TGTGCCAGCAGTGAGGGGTCGGAGATTGAAAAACTGTTTTTT. The chain couples TRBV25-1 to TRBJ1-4; unclear D gene. The CDR3 totals 14 residues. V lost 3 bases and J lost 7, with 12 bases in between. CDR1 is MGHDK, CDR2 SYGVNS, per germline.

Remarks on this clone: The junction departs from the called germline gene at one end, perhaps through a read error. This chain links TRBV7-7 with TRBJ2-2, with D uncertain. CDR1 SSHAT and CDR2 FNYEAQ come from the germline V gene (reference sequence). This CDR3 spans 14 amino acids. DNA for the CDR3: TGTGCTAGCAGCTTCAGCTCGGGCACCGGGGAGCTGTTTTTT. Encoded protein: CASSFSSGTGELFF.

The chain uses TRBV6-4 and TRBJ2-4; 11 bases align to TRBD1. The V segment lost 6 bases and the J segment 5 bases; nucleotides outside the gene matches: 12. The CDR3 has 17 residues. Germline CDR1 is MRHNA and CDR2 is SNTAGT. The CDR3 sequence is CASRERRTDRGQNIQYF. The CDR3, as DNA: TGTGCCAGCAGAGAAAGACGGACGGACAGGGGGCAAAACATTCAGTACTTC.

The gene calls are TRBV19 and TRBJ1-5; D gene ambiguous. The CDR3 contains 15 residues. V was trimmed by 8 bases and J by 0 bases, leaving 14 bases between them. Per the germline V gene, CDR1 is LNHDA and CDR2 is SQIVND (reference sequence). In nucleotides, the CDR3 is TGTGCCAGTGGGCGGACTGACTATAGCAATCAGCCCCAGCATTTT. Residues: CASGRTDYSNQPQHF.

The rearrangement uses TRBV4-3 and TRBJ2-5; 9 nucleotides agree with TRBD2. This CDR3 has 20 residues. Germline CDR1 LGHNA, CDR2 YSLEER. V shed 0 bases, J shed 2 bases, and the junction held 16 bases outside the gene matches. CDR3 residues: CASSQDSVASGIGGQETQYF. Written as DNA, the CDR3 is TGCGCCAGCAGCCAAGATAGTGTGGCTAGCGGGATCGGAGGGCAAGAGACCCAGTACTTC.

The J gene is TRBJ1-5, the V gene TRBV27, with D maybe TRBD1 (6 bases). Trimming cost V 2 bases and J 3 bases, with 11 bases left between them. The CDR3 runs to 15 residues. CDR1 is MNHEY, CDR2 SMNVEV, per germline (reference sequence). The CDR3 loop reads CASSLAGAINQPQHF. The CDR3 DNA reads TGTGCCAGCAGTTTAGCAGGGGCGATCAATCAGCCCCAGCATTTT.

This rearrangement joins TRBV29-1 to TRBJ2-7; 8 bases line up with TRBD1. Germline assignment: CDR1 SQVTM and CDR2 ANQGSEA. V lost 5 bases, J lost 5 bases, and 11 bases stayed unmatched. The CDR3 consists of 14 residues. The CDR3 region has the DNA TGCAGCGTTAAAATCGTCGCAGGGGGCAACGAGCAGTACTTC. Translation gives CSVKIVAGGNEQYF.

This clone showed up just a few times. J is TRBJ2-3 and V is TRBV2; D possibly corresponds to TRBD2 (5 bases). V dropped 1 base and J dropped 1 base, with 15 bases sitting between them. The CDR3 extends over 17 amino acids. CDR1 is SNHLY, CDR2 FYNNEI, per germline. DNA of the CDR3: TGTGCCAGCAGTGAAGGTCGTCCGGGAACGGGCACAGATACGCAGTATTTT. It specifies CASSEGRPGTGTDTQYF.

The chain is built from TRBV28 and TRBJ1-2; the D is unclear. V was trimmed by 1 base and J by 5 bases, leaving 11 bases between them. This CDR3 is 14 amino acids long. Germline V gene lookup returns CDR1 MDHEN and CDR2 SYDVKM. Here the CDR3 DNA reads TGTGCCAGCAGTTTATCCACCGGGGTTTATGGCTACACCTTC. Protein sequence: CASSLSTGVYGYTF.

The rearrangement uses TRBV11-2 and TRBJ2-1, with TRBD1 identical over 9 bases. The length of the CDR3 is 16 residues. V shed 6 bases, J shed 4 bases, and the junction held 10 bases outside the gene matches. CDR1 SGHAT and CDR2 FQNNGV come from the germline V gene. This chain's CDR3 is CASSPGTGRTYNEQFF. As DNA, the CDR3 is TGTGCCAGCAGTCCCGGGACAGGGCGAACTTACAATGAGCAGTTCTTC.

The chain recombines TRBV30 with TRBJ2-1; TRBD2 matches 13 bases. V gave up 3 bases and J gave up 8 bases; unmatched junction bases: 16. This CDR3 region has 18 residues. Germline CDR1 is GTSNPN and CDR2 is SVGIG (reference sequence). CDR3 amino acids: CAWSQTITGLAGWYEQFF. CDR3 coding DNA: TGTGCCTGGAGCCAGACCATAACGGGACTAGCGGGATGGTATGAGCAGTTCTTC.

The V call is TRBV9, the J call TRBJ2-3; D is uncertain. With 0 bases removed from V and 2 bases from J, the gap between germline ends came to 10 bases. The germline V gene encodes CDR1 SGDLS and CDR2 YYNGEE. The CDR3 is made up of 15 amino acids. In DNA, the CDR3 is TGTGCCAGCAGCGTAGACTGGGCCTACACAGATACGCAGTATTTT. Encoded protein: CASSVDWAYTDTQYF. Full variable domain (remainder filled in from reference TRBV9 and TRBJ2-3): DSGVTQTPKHLITATGQRVTLRCSPRSGDLSVYWYQQSLDQGLQFLIQYYNGEERAKGNILERFSAQQFPDLHSELNLSSLELGDSALYFCASSVDWAYTDTQYFGPGTRLTVL.

V gene TRBV19 combines with J gene TRBJ1-1; the match to TRBD1 covers 8 bases. The V segment lost 5 bases and the J segment 3 bases; nucleotides outside the gene matches: 14. Germline values: CDR1 LNHDA, CDR2 SQIVND (reference sequence). The CDR3 totals 17 residues. The CDR3 here is CASSGSGRGRLDTEAFF. The CDR3 DNA is TGTGCCAGTAGTGGGTCGGGCAGGGGGCGTTTGGACACTGAAGCTTTCTTT.

This clone has a single count. The chain combines TRBV6-4 with TRBJ2-1; 13 bases fit TRBD2. CDR1 and CDR2 from the germline V gene are MRHNA and SNTAGT. The length of the CDR3 is 15 residues. J gave up 9 bases and V 3 bases, and 5 bases lay outside the gene matches. Here the CDR3 reads CASSEGTSGMAEQFF. In DNA, the CDR3 is TGTGCCAGCAGTGAAGGGACTAGCGGGATGGCTGAGCAGTTCTTC.

The J gene is TRBJ2-1, the V gene TRBV5-6; 8 bases line up with TRBD2. Unmatched junction bases numbered 12, after V lost 4 bases and J lost 0 bases. The CDR3 contains 18 residues. The germline V gene encodes CDR1 SGHDT and CDR2 YYEEEE. The CDR3 DNA reads as TGTGCCAGCAGCGGCGGGACTAGACTTTTTAGCTCCTACAATGAGCAGTTCTTC. This encodes CASSGGTRLFSSYNEQFF.

V usage is TRBV15 and J usage is TRBJ2-3; D gene unclear. This CDR3 comprises 16 residues. The ends were cut back, 1 base at V and 6 bases at J, with 17 bases in the middle. The V gene's germline CDR1 is LNHNV and CDR2 YYDKDF (reference sequence). This chain's CDR3 is CATSRVGGSPPDTQYF. The CDR3 DNA reads TGTGCCACCAGCAGAGTTGGTGGGTCCCCACCGGATACGCAGTATTTT.

This clone was seen once. The chain joins TRBV4-1 to TRBJ1-5; 7 nucleotides align to TRBD1. This CDR3 has 19 residues. Germline CDR1 and CDR2: MGHRA and YSYEKL. With 0 bases clipped from V and 5 bases from J, the junction kept 16 bases outside the gene matches. The CDR3 DNA follows: TGCGCCAGCAGCCAAGACAATACAGGGGCAGCCTCATACTATCAGCCCCAGCATTTT. Encoded protein: CASSQDNTGAASYYQPQHF.

The chain recombines TRBV28 with TRBJ2-7; D perhaps matches TRBD2 (5 bases). The CDR3 spans 16 residues. V lost 5 bases, J lost 7 bases, and 24 bases lay in between. CDR1 and CDR2 (germline): MDHEN, SYDVKM. CDR3 sequence: CASSPYEGSVRREQYF. The CDR3 coding sequence is TGTGCCAGCAGTCCCTATGAAGGGTCGGTCAGGAGGGAGCAGTACTTC.

This clone was seen more than once but under ten times. This chain joins TRBV28 and TRBJ2-5, with TRBD2 matching 10 bases. The CDR3 has 16 amino acids. Per germline, CDR1 MDHEN and CDR2 SYDVKM. V lost 6 bases to trimming and J lost 2 bases; unmatched junction nucleotides: 9. The CDR3 is CASRPTSGSNQETQYF. CDR3 nucleotides: TGTGCCAGCAGACCGACTAGCGGGTCAAATCAAGAGACCCAGTACTTC.